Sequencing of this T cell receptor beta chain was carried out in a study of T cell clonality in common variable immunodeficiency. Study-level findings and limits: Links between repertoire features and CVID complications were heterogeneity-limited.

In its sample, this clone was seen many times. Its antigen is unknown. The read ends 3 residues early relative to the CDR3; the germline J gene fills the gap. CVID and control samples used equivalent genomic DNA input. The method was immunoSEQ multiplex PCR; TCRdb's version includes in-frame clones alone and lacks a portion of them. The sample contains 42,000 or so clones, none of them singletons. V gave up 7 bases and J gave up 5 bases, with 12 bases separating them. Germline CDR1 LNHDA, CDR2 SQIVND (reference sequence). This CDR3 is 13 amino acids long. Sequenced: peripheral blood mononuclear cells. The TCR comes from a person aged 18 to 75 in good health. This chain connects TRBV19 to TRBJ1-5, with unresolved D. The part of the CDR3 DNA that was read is TGTGCCAGTAATAATCCACGGTATCAGCCC. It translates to CASNNPRYQP. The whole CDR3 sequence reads CASNNPRYQPQHF.